These 24 T cell receptor beta chains came from one sample sequenced in a study of post-analysis software for immune sequencing data. Regarding the study as a whole: Compared with controls, patients had more of 4 to 6 TRBV segments, including TRBV5-6, TRBV5-1 and TRBV20-1.

The antigens these receptors bind are not known. Carried by the TCR beta cDNA libraries were unique molecular identifiers. One entry per CDR3 protein, called by TCRdb with MiXCR from the PCR reads. The sample carries about 500,000 distinct CDR3 sequences, around 40% recorded once. Sequencing input: blood. The origin of the receptors is a girl between 5 and 17 years old with multiple sclerosis.

This clonotype was seen a handful of times. CDR3 sequence (DNA): TGCACACCTCTGACGGGAGGAAGTAACAATGAGCAGTTCTTC. Its protein product is CTPLTGGSNNEQFF. V and J are TRBV20-1 and TRBJ2-1, with 7 bases fitting TRBD2. The CDR3 loop spans 14 amino acids. CDR1 is DFQATT, CDR2 SNEGSKA, per germline (reference sequence).

The chain is built from TRBV4-2 and TRBJ2-1, with D maybe TRBD2 (6 bases). Trimming took 3 bases from V and 5 from J, leaving 14 bases between them. CDR3 length: 15 residues. CDR1 and CDR2 from the germline V gene are LGHNA and YNFKEQ. The CDR3 reads CASSHNRDSNNEQFF. The CDR3 nucleotides read TGTGCCAGCAGCCACAACCGGGACTCGAACAATGAGCAGTTCTTC.

The chain uses TRBV20-1 and TRBJ2-7; 8 nucleotides agree with TRBD1. Germline V CDR1 and CDR2: DFQATT, SNEGSKA (reference sequence). This CDR3 region has 10 residues. CDR3: CTTGGYEQYF. CDR3 bases: TGCACCACAGGGGGCTACGAGCAGTACTTC.

This clonotype was observed a few times. V usage is TRBV20-1 and J usage is TRBJ2-1; 7 bases match TRBD2. CDR1 is DFQATT and CDR2 is SNEGSKA in the germline V gene (reference sequence). This CDR3 is built from 13 residues. With 6 bases clipped from V and 2 bases from J, the junction kept 4 bases outside the gene matches. The CDR3 protein is CSAGGGTYNEQFF. CDR3 DNA: TGCAGTGCCGGCGGGGGAACCTACAATGAGCAGTTCTTC.

The chain carries TRBV30 and TRBJ2-3, with TRBD2 matching over 9 bases. After removal of 8 bases from V and 4 bases from J, the junction contained 16 bases not matched to a gene. This CDR3 is 16 amino acids long. Germline V gene data show CDR1 as GTSNPN and CDR2 as SVGIG (reference sequence). In DNA, the CDR3 is TGTGCCCCCCATGCTTCCACTAGCGGGCTCCCAGATACGCAGTATTTT. Translated, it gives CAPHASTSGLPDTQYF.

Here the CDR3 reads CASSLAGQSSRETQYF. CDR3 DNA: TGTGCCAGCAGCTTGGCGGGACAATCTTCGCGGGAGACCCAGTACTTC. The chain combines TRBV5-6 with TRBJ2-5, with a weak D call TRBD1 (6 bases). The germline V and J ends were trimmed by 0 bases and 5 bases, with 17 bases remaining between them. CDR3 length: 16 amino acids. The V gene's germline CDR1 is SGHDT and CDR2 YYEEEE.

This clonotype was recorded a few times. This chain connects TRBV29-1 to TRBJ2-1, with 9 positions matching TRBD2. Germline V gives CDR1 SQVTM, CDR2 ANQGSEA. V lost 5 bases and J lost 4; bases outside the gene matches: 9. The CDR3 contains 15 residues. The CDR3 DNA reads as TGCAGCGTTCAACTTCCGACTAGCGGATACAATGAGCAGTTCTTC. It encodes CSVQLPTSGYNEQFF.

The chain recombines TRBV20-1 with TRBJ2-1; D may be TRBD1 (5 bases). Germline V gives CDR1 DFQATT, CDR2 SNEGSKA (reference sequence). V shed 6 bases and J shed 0 bases, with 12 bases lying between them. This CDR3 has 14 residues. For the CDR3, the DNA is TGCAGTGCCCAGGACAAAGCCTCCTACAATGAGCAGTTCTTC. Protein sequence: CSAQDKASYNEQFF.

The count of this clonotype is one. The chain uses TRBV6-5 and TRBJ1-1; D gene uncertain. CDR1 and CDR2 from the germline V gene are MNHEY and SVGAGI. This CDR3 is 15 amino acids long. Trimming removed 0 bases at V and 5 bases at J, with 13 bases between. CDR3 residues: CASSYSRAVKTEAFF. The CDR3 DNA sequence: TGTGCCAGCAGTTACTCGAGGGCAGTCAAGACTGAAGCTTTCTTT.

This chain links TRBV24-1 with TRBJ2-3; 11 bases map to TRBD2. The CDR3 has 18 residues. CDR1 is KGHDR and CDR2 is SFDVKD in the germline V gene. The ends lost 1 base at V and 5 bases at J; junction bases unmatched: 10. The CDR3 region has the DNA TGTGCCACCAGTGATTTCCTGGTAGCGGGAGGGCCGGGAGATACGCAGTATTTT. This sequence encodes CATSDFLVAGGPGDTQYF.

This clonotype came up a few times. The chain is built from TRBV29-1 and TRBJ2-1; 11 bases line up with TRBD2. This CDR3 has 13 residues. Losses at the gene ends were 7 bases for V and 3 bases for J; bases not matched to a gene: 2. CDR1 and CDR2 (germline): SQVTM, ANQGSEA. CDR3 DNA: TGCAGCGCTAGCGGGAGGAACTACAATGAGCAGTTCTTC. Its protein is CSASGRNYNEQFF.

This sequence joins TRBV6-5 and TRBJ1-2, with a weak D call TRBD1 (6 bases). This CDR3 is 13 amino acids long. Trimming removed 6 bases from V and 4 bases from J, with 12 bases in between. Germline V gene sequence: CDR1 MNHEY, CDR2 SVGAGI. The CDR3 loop is CASRATGLYGYTF. Here the CDR3 DNA reads TGTGCCAGCAGAGCCACAGGGCTCTATGGCTACACCTTC.

The rearrangement uses TRBV28 and TRBJ2-7; D is possibly TRBD2 (6 bases). V lost 7 bases, J lost 2 bases, and 15 bases lay in between. The CDR3 loop spans 14 amino acids. CDR1 is MDHEN, CDR2 SYDVKM, per germline. The CDR3 loop reads CASMERVPPYEQYF. The DNA for the CDR3 is TGTGCCAGCATGGAGCGGGTGCCCCCCTACGAGCAGTACTTC.

Details on this clonotype: A single base separates this from a much larger clone, so it may be a read error. This chain connects TRBV12-3 or TRBV12-4 to TRBJ2-1; D remains unclear. The V and J ends lost 1 base and 9 bases respectively, with 7 bases between them. The CDR3 is 12 amino acids. The CDR3: CASSLVGPEQFF. The CDR3 DNA reads as TGTGCCAGCAGTTTAGTGGGCCCTGAGCAGTTCTTC.

This clonotype has a single count. This chain joins TRBV29-1 and TRBJ2-4, with no clear D. Germline V gives CDR1 SQVTM, CDR2 ANQGSEA. The CDR3 extends over 15 amino acids. V lost 4 bases and J 0 bases, leaving 13 bases between the germline ends. The CDR3 DNA reads as TGCAGCGTTGGGTTTGTAATCCTAGCCAAAAACATTCAGTACTTC. Translated: CSVGFVILAKNIQYF.

This chain joins TRBV11-2 and TRBJ2-7; TRBD2 aligns across 7 bases. The CDR3 length is 14 residues. V was pared by 0 bases and J by 5 bases, with 4 bases of the junction left unmatched. Germline V gene data show CDR1 as SGHAT and CDR2 as FQNNGV. CDR3 coding DNA: TGTGCCAGCAGCTTAGAAAGACTAGCCGACGAGCAGTACTTC. It encodes CASSLERLADEQYF.

The gene calls are TRBV18 and TRBJ1-1; 7 positions match TRBD1. J lost 1 base, V lost 5 bases, and 10 bases had no gene match. This CDR3 is built from 16 residues. The germline V gene encodes CDR1 KGHSH and CDR2 LQKENI. The CDR3 coding sequence is TGTGCCAGCTCATCGACCCAGGGGGGAGAGAACACTGAAGCTTTCTTT. Translating it yields CASSSTQGGENTEAFF.

This clonotype was seen a handful of times. The chain links TRBV6-5 to TRBJ2-1, with 7 nucleotides matching TRBD2. The CDR3 runs to 15 residues. Germline CDR1 is MNHEY and CDR2 is SVGAGI. V was pared by 6 bases and J by 2 bases, with 7 bases of the junction left unmatched. Written as DNA, the CDR3 is TGTGCCAGCAGCGGAGCGGGGCCACCCTACAATGAGCAGTTCTTC. Translating it yields CASSGAGPPYNEQFF.

As to this clonotype: A read error may produce the germline difference seen at one junction end. This chain joins TRBV20-1 and TRBJ2-7; 7 bases line up with TRBD2. Looked up from germline, CDR1 is DFQATT and CDR2 is SNEGSKA (reference sequence). CDR3 length: 15 residues. CDR3 loop: CSAGDQVRDYHEQYF. The DNA for the CDR3 is TGCAGTGCTGGAGACCAAGTCCGGGACTACCACGAGCAGTACTTC.

This clonotype has a handful of counts. The rearrangement links TRBV27 to TRBJ2-7; 7 bases fit TRBD1. Germline CDR1 MNHEY, CDR2 SMNVEV (reference sequence). This CDR3 is built from 15 residues. After removal of 5 bases from V and 2 bases from J, the junction contained 9 bases not matched to a gene. The CDR3 loop reads CASSATRGQTYEQYF. The CDR3 DNA is TGTGCCAGCAGTGCCACCCGGGGACAGACCTACGAGCAGTACTTC.

CDR3 DNA: TGTGCCAGCAGTAGGGACAGATCAAGTCCTACAGATACGCAGTATTTT. Its protein product is CASSRDRSSPTDTQYF. The chain recombines TRBV2 with TRBJ2-3; 7 bases align to TRBD1. Germline V gene sequence: CDR1 SNHLY, CDR2 FYNNEI. V lost 5 bases and J lost 3; bases outside the gene matches: 11. This CDR3 is built from 16 residues.

The table lists this clonotype with a few counts. The chain has TRBV4-1 and TRBJ2-5; D unresolved. The germline V gene encodes CDR1 MGHRA and CDR2 YSYEKL. There are 16 residues in the CDR3. V lost 0 bases to trimming and J lost 2 bases, with 13 bases between them. This chain's CDR3 is CASSQERTINQETQYF. The CDR3 nucleotides are TGCGCCAGCAGCCAAGAAAGGACCATCAATCAAGAGACCCAGTACTTC.

This clonotype appeared once. The chain uses TRBV5-1 and TRBJ2-1; 9 nucleotides match TRBD2. Per germline, CDR1 SGHRS and CDR2 YFSETQ. The CDR3 is made up of 15 amino acids. Germline trimming cut 1 base from V and 7 bases from J; bases unmatched to any gene: 6. CDR3 sequence: CASSLTGTSKNEQFF. The CDR3 DNA reads TGCGCCAGCAGCTTGACCGGGACTAGCAAGAATGAGCAGTTCTTC.

This clonotype was observed a single time. One junction end disagrees with the germline gene, perhaps due to a read error. J is TRBJ2-1 and V is TRBV12-3 or TRBV12-4, with TRBD1 identical over 8 bases. The length of the CDR3 is 15 residues. The CDR3, as DNA: TGTGCCAGCAGTTTAGGTGGACAGGGCTACAGTGAGCAGTTCTTC. Translating gives CASSLGGQGYSEQFF.